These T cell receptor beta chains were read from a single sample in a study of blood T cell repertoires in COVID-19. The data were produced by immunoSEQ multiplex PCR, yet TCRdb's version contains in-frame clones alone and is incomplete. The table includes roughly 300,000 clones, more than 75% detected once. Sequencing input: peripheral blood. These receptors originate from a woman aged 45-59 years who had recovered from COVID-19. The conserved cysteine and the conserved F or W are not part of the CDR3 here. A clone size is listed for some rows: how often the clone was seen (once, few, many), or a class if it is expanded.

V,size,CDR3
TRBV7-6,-,ASSLVRDTSFKETQY
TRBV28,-,ASIAGKFEAF
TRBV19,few,ASSLLQGNSPLH
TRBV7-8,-,ASSLEGQGAKNTIY
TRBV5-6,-,ASSVLAEIYEQY
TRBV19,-,ASSTRDSGYT
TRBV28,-,ASSLLGRGASYEQY
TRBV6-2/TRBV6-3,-,ASSATSGRGDTQY
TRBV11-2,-,ASSVNYGQETQY
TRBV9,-,ASSVAGAEETQY
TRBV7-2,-,ASSLYTNTGELF
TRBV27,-,ASSFGTSVGTDTQY
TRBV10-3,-,AISATRDSFNTEAF
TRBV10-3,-,AISEFPVNYGYT
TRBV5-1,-,ASSYGTIQETQY
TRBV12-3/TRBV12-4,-,ASSLGQPQH
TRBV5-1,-,ASSLVGGVEQY
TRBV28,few,ASSSPGGSYGYT
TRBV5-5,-,ASSPGQGRGYGYT
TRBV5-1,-,ASSLGQNTGELF
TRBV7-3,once,ASSEARSTDTQY
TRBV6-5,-,ASSYSGGNTEAF
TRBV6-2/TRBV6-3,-,ASSRSVGINYEQY
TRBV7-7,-,ASSLDRMSPLH
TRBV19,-,ASSNRELNYGYT
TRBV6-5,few,ASRLQGTAEAF
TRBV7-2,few,ASSLGTLYGYT
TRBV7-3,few,ASSSTGVEQY
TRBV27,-,ASSERGFSSYNEQF
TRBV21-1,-,ASSSRQGDGTEAF
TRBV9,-,ASSATREYNEQF
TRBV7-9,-,ASSPGGQPSEAF
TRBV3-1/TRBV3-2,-,ASSSWGVNTEAF
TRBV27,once,ASSLYPGQLETQY
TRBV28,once,ASSSQGASSYEQY
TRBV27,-,ASSLGDRGYEQY
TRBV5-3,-,ARSLDPQYRSGNTIY
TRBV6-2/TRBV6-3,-,ASSWPAGVDGYT
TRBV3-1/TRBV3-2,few,ASSQGTSSYEQY
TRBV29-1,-,SVAWTGGYNEQF
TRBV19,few,ASGLSPGRPSYEQY
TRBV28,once,ASSLGAVGNQPQH
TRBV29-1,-,SVGTPNTEAF
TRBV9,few,ASSIGQGNYNEQF